This TCR beta chain was recovered during a study of cytomegalovirus exposure and HLA in healthy donors. The CDR3 is made up of 17 amino acids. Germline loops: CDR1 MGHRA, CDR2 YSYEKL. V lost 3 bases to trimming and J lost 0 bases; unmatched junction nucleotides: 10. PCR amplification relied on 60 Vbeta primers (plus 13 Jbeta primers). Sequenced by immunoSEQ multiplex PCR; TCRdb stores in-frame clones only, minus some. The data contain about 180,000 clones, approximately 79% of them singletons. The sample was PBMCs. V and J are TRBV4-1 and TRBJ2-7, with 8 bases identical to TRBD1. This TCR came from a man aged 40-49 years in good health and CMV-seropositive. This chain's CDR3 is CASSHPLATGDSYEQYF. In nucleotides, the CDR3 is TGCGCCAGCAGCCATCCCCTGGCGACAGGGGACTCCTACGAGCAGTACTTC.